The 24 T cell receptor beta chains presented below share a single source sample, sequenced in a study of T cell responses to AZD1222 COVID-19 vaccine. Using immunoSEQ multiplex PCR, the repertoire was profiled, and TCRdb retains in-frame clones only, with some absent. Here the sample spans 150,000 to 200,000 clones, 94% being singletons. The sequenced sample was peripheral blood, obtained 28 days after the second AZD1222 dose. The receptors come from an adult who received the AZD1222 COVID-19 vaccine.

The gene calls are TRBV2 and TRBJ1-2; D unclear. The CDR3 extends over 11 amino acids. The V gene lost 5 bases and the J gene lost 5 bases, with 6 bases spanning the gap. Looked up from germline, CDR1 is SNHLY and CDR2 is FYNNEI. The CDR3 bases are TGTGCCAGCAGTCCCCTTTATGGCTACACCTTC. Translation: CASSPLYGYTF.

This chain connects TRBV11-2 to TRBJ1-2; D ambiguous. CDR3 length: 12 amino acids. Germline loops: CDR1 SGHAT, CDR2 FQNNGV. V was trimmed by 1 base and J by 7 bases, leaving 7 bases between them. The CDR3 spells CASSLGRFGYTF. The CDR3 bases are TGTGCCAGCAGCTTAGGACGGTTTGGCTACACCTTC. The entire variable domain, with the rest obtained from reference TRBV11-2 and TRBJ1-2, is as follows: EAGVAQSPRYKIIEKRQSVAFWCNPISGHATLYWYQQILGQGPKLLIQFQNNGVVDDSQLPKDRFSAERLKGVDSTLKIQPAKLEDSAVYLCASSLGRFGYTFGSGTRLTVV.

The chain is built from TRBV12-5 and TRBJ2-3; 13 nucleotides match TRBD2. CDR1 is LGHNT, CDR2 FRNRAP, per germline. The CDR3 is 18 amino acids. The trim removed 5 bases at V and 2 bases at J, leaving 10 bases unmatched. CDR3 protein: CASGRGLAGSTFTDTQYF. CDR3 sequence (DNA): TGTGCTAGTGGTAGGGGACTAGCGGGATCCACCTTCACAGATACGCAGTATTTT.

This chain links TRBV19 with TRBJ1-2; 10 nucleotides line up with TRBD1. With V trimmed by 10 bases and J by 7 bases, 9 bases remained unmatched. From germline, CDR1 is LNHDA and CDR2 SQIVND (reference sequence). The CDR3 runs to 13 residues. CDR3 loop: CATAAGQGSGYTF. Here the CDR3 DNA reads TGTGCCACGGCGGCGGGACAGGGGTCTGGCTACACCTTC.

This clone was seen only once. This rearrangement joins TRBV28 to TRBJ2-3, with D tentatively TRBD2 (5 bases). The CDR3 spans 16 residues. Germline V gives CDR1 MDHEN, CDR2 SYDVKM. Trimming took off 6 bases at V and 4 bases at J, with 20 bases between the two ends. Here the CDR3 reads CASRGPPRAGADTQYF. CDR3 nucleotides: TGTGCCAGCAGAGGCCCCCCGAGGGCTGGGGCAGATACGCAGTATTTT.

The chain uses TRBV5-1 and TRBJ2-1, with 8 bases lining up with TRBD2. CDR3 size: 17 residues. Germline V gene data show CDR1 as SGHRS and CDR2 as YFSETQ. The junction had 9 bases not matched to a gene; V was cut back by 2 bases and J by 2 bases. CDR3 bases: TGCGCCAGCAGCTTCTTACCCAGCGGGAGCCCCTACAATGAGCAGTTCTTC. Protein sequence: CASSFLPSGSPYNEQFF.

V and J are TRBV7-2 and TRBJ1-6; TRBD1 agrees at 7 bases. The germline CDR1 and CDR2 sequences are SGHTA and FQGNSA. The CDR3 loop spans 15 amino acids. The V and J ends lost 0 bases and 9 bases, in that order; junction bases with no gene match: 5. The CDR3 region is CASSLALGGGSPLHF. The CDR3 coding sequence is TGTGCCAGCAGCTTAGCCCTAGGGGGCGGTTCACCCCTCCACTTT.

This rearrangement joins TRBV6-2 or TRBV6-3 to TRBJ2-3, with TRBD2 identical over 10 bases. Trimming removed 0 bases from V and 6 bases from J; junction bases left unmatched: 18. Germline lookup yields CDR1 MNHEY and CDR2 SVGEGT. CDR3 size: 20 residues. The DNA for the CDR3 is TGTGCCAGCAGTTACTCGATAGTACTAGCGGGGCCCATCGCTGGGGATACGCAGTATTTT. Its protein product is CASSYSIVLAGPIAGDTQYF.

This chain links TRBV19 with TRBJ2-3; TRBD2 matches at 11 bases. This CDR3 is 15 amino acids long. V dropped 5 bases and J dropped 1; count of bases not matched to a gene: 2. CDR1 is LNHDA and CDR2 is SQIVND in the germline V gene (reference sequence). CDR3 nucleotide sequence: TGTGCCAGTAGTGTTAGCGGGGGGGGCACAGATACGCAGTATTTT. The encoded protein is CASSVSGGGTDTQYF.

The rearrangement uses TRBV5-1 and TRBJ1-4, with D tentatively TRBD1 (6 bases). This CDR3 comprises 17 residues. V was pared by 3 bases and J by 3 bases, with 18 bases between. CDR1 and CDR2 from the germline V gene are SGHRS and YFSETQ. The CDR3 here is CASSSRGGRASNEKLFF. CDR3 DNA sequence: TGCGCCAGCAGCTCGCGTGGGGGGCGCGCATCTAATGAAAAACTGTTTTTT.

This chain links TRBV9 with TRBJ1-4, with TRBD1 matching 7 bases. Germline lookup yields CDR1 SGDLS and CDR2 YYNGEE. With V trimmed by 3 bases and J by 5 bases, 7 bases remained unmatched. CDR3 length: 15 residues. CDR3 in DNA: TGTGCCAGCAGCGCCGACTTGGGACAGAATGAAAAACTGTTTTTT. It codes for CASSADLGQNEKLFF.

The chain couples TRBV28 to TRBJ1-5; perhaps TRBD1 as D (6 bases). The CDR3 has 10 residues. Trimming took off 8 bases at V and 11 bases at J, with 10 bases between the two ends. CDR1 is MDHEN, CDR2 SYDVKM, per germline. The CDR3 protein is CASGQWAQHF. DNA for the CDR3: TGTGCCAGCGGACAGTGGGCCCAGCATTTT.

The V gene is TRBV5-6, the J gene TRBJ2-7; 9 positions agree with TRBD2. Losses at the gene ends were 2 bases for V and 0 bases for J; bases not matched to a gene: 3. Germline values: CDR1 SGHDT, CDR2 YYEEEE. The CDR3 covers 15 residues. CDR3 protein: CASSLISGSSYEQYF. In DNA form, the CDR3 reads TGTGCCAGCAGCTTAATTAGCGGGAGCTCCTACGAGCAGTACTTC.

V usage is TRBV19 and J usage is TRBJ1-5; D unresolved. The length of the CDR3 is 13 residues. Trimming took off 8 bases at V and 5 bases at J, with 13 bases between the two ends. CDR1 LNHDA and CDR2 SQIVND come from the germline V gene (reference sequence). Here the CDR3 reads CASSRRSDQPQHF. In DNA form, the CDR3 reads TGTGCCAGTTCACGGAGGTCCGATCAGCCCCAGCATTTT.

A few counts support this clone. The chain is built from TRBV27 and TRBJ2-7, with D perhaps given as TRBD1 or TRBD2 (5 bases each). This CDR3 contains 16 residues. Trimming took off 4 bases at V and 6 bases at J, with 22 bases between the two ends. CDR1 and CDR2 (germline): MNHEY, SMNVEV (reference sequence). CDR3 bases: TGTGCCAGCAGTTCGTCGCAGGGAGTTTTAGTCCGCGAGCAGTACTTC. It specifies CASSSSQGVLVREQYF.

V is TRBV9 and J is TRBJ1-3; D perhaps matches TRBD1 (6 bases). Germline V lookup: CDR1 SGDLS, CDR2 YYNGEE. The CDR3 runs 15 residues. Between the trimmed V and J ends, which lost 2 bases and 2 bases, there was a span of 11 bases. CDR3: CASSVQGLAGNTIYF. The DNA of the CDR3 is TGTGCCAGCAGCGTGCAGGGGCTCGCTGGAAACACCATATATTTT.

The chain has TRBV6-5 and TRBJ1-2; no firm D call. The CDR3 is 14 amino acids. CDR1 and CDR2 (germline): MNHEY, SVGAGI. Trimming took 4 bases from V and 2 from J, leaving 11 bases between them. CDR3 nucleotides: TGTGCCAGCAGTTTGGGCAGGCACAACTATGGCTACACCTTC. This translates into CASSLGRHNYGYTF.

The chain has TRBV5-6 and TRBJ1-4; D call uncertain. V was cut by 4 bases and J by 5 bases, with 12 bases left in between. The CDR3 runs 14 residues. Per the germline V gene, CDR1 is SGHDT and CDR2 is YYEEEE. The CDR3 is CASSRHSPNEKLFF. DNA of the CDR3: TGTGCCAGCAGCCGGCACAGCCCCAATGAAAAACTGTTTTTT. The full variable domain, in which reference TRBV5-6 and TRBJ1-4 provide the parts outside the CDR3, is DAGVTQSPTHLIKTRGQQVTLRCSPKSGHDTVSWYQQALGQGPQFIFQYYEEEERQRGNFPDRFSGHQFPNYSSELNVNALLLGDSALYLCASSRHSPNEKLFFGSGTQLSVL.

The V and J genes are TRBV28 and TRBJ1-1; 9 bases are a match to TRBD1. The germline CDR1 and CDR2 sequences are MDHEN and SYDVKM. This CDR3 spans 15 amino acids. The J segment lost 4 bases and the V segment lost 5 bases, leaving 8 bases of the junction unmatched. The CDR3 protein is CASSRSGTGSTEAFF. In nucleotides, the CDR3 is TGTGCCAGCAGTCGCTCCGGGACAGGGTCCACTGAAGCTTTCTTT.

This rearrangement joins TRBV6-1 to TRBJ1-3; D unclear. Per the germline V gene, CDR1 is MNHNS and CDR2 is SASEGT. Trimming took off 0 bases at V and 0 bases at J, with 3 bases between the two ends. This CDR3 spans 14 amino acids. The CDR3 spells CASSEAPSGNTIYF. CDR3 coding DNA: TGTGCCAGCAGTGAAGCGCCCTCTGGAAACACCATATATTTT.

The chain uses TRBV28 and TRBJ2-1, with 7 bases identical to TRBD2. This CDR3 is 19 amino acids long. Germline V CDR1 and CDR2: MDHEN, SYDVKM. With 1 base clipped from V and 3 bases from J, the junction kept 15 bases outside the gene matches. CDR3 in DNA: TGTGCCAGCAGTTTATATGGGGGAGGGCGGGAGAGCAGCTACAATGAGCAGTTCTTC. Protein: CASSLYGGGRESSYNEQFF.

The rearrangement links TRBV5-1 to TRBJ2-1; perhaps TRBD1 as D (5 bases). The V and J ends lost 1 base and 4 bases respectively, with 6 bases between them. In germline, CDR1 is SGHRS, CDR2 YFSETQ. CDR3 length: 13 residues. CDR3 residues: CASSLNRYNEQFF. DNA of the CDR3: TGCGCCAGCAGCTTGAACAGGTACAATGAGCAGTTCTTC.

The chain has TRBV7-2 and TRBJ2-2, with 9 bases matching TRBD1. V lost 10 bases and J lost 5; bases outside the gene matches: 11. Germline V lookup: CDR1 SGHTA, CDR2 FQGNSA. The CDR3 spans 15 residues. Here the CDR3 reads CATREDRGWTGELFF. In nucleotides, the CDR3 is TGTGCCACCCGAGAGGACAGGGGATGGACCGGGGAGCTGTTTTTT.

The V and J genes are TRBV12-3 or TRBV12-4 and TRBJ2-7; 8 bases are shared with TRBD1. This CDR3 region has 13 residues. V trimming: 5 bases; J trimming: 4 bases; junction bases outside the gene matches: 4. The CDR3 spells CASSRGQAYEQYF. CDR3 DNA sequence: TGTGCCAGCAGTCGGGGACAGGCTTACGAGCAGTACTTC.